The clone carrying this T cell receptor beta chain occurred a few times. What it binds is unknown. From the 5' RACE reads, TCRdb called clonotypes with MiXCR, one entry per CDR3 protein. This sample has some 140,000 distinct CDR3 sequences, with over 15% found just once. The sample belongs to a study of CD8 T cells in ankylosing spondylitis. The CDR3 covers 17 residues. Trimming cost V 4 bases and J 4 bases; bases outside gene matches: 13. The V gene's germline CDR1 is SGHAT and CDR2 FQNNGV. General study results and limits: The study identified a TCR beta motif of roughly eight highly homologous variants that appeared characteristic of ankylosing spondylitis blood. Disease-linked clones reportedly showed significant enrichment in matched ankylosing spondylitis synovial fluid.

This rearrangement joins TRBV11-2 to TRBJ2-7, with 10 bases identical to TRBD2. Sequenced material: blood, either unsorted or a sorted T cell fraction (not recorded which). The source is a male donor with ankylosing spondylitis. The CDR3 here is CASSSPRTAGGPYEQYF. The CDR3 DNA follows: TGTGCCAGCAGCTCCCCTCGGACAGCGGGAGGGCCTTACGAGCAGTACTTC.